One sample yielded the 20 T cell receptor beta chains listed below, sequenced in a study of OX40 agonist ivuxolimab in advanced cancers. Repertoires were generated with immunoSEQ multiplex PCR, while TCRdb's copy carries only in-frame clones and drops some. Of 67,000 or so clones listed, about 87% are singletons. The sequenced sample was CD4+ or CD8+ T cells sorted from blood, obtained in a trial of the OX40 agonist ivuxolimab. All receptors derive from an adult with an advanced solid tumor such as melanoma, head and neck, liver or kidney cancer.

V usage is TRBV5-1 and J usage is TRBJ2-7; a possible D gene is TRBD1 (5 bases). The CDR3 is made up of 14 amino acids. V was cut by 0 bases and J by 2 bases, with 9 bases left in between. CDR1 SGHRS and CDR2 YFSETQ come from the germline V gene. For the CDR3, the DNA is TGCGCCAGCAGCTTGGGACTGGGGCCCTACGAGCAGTACTTC. Protein product: CASSLGLGPYEQYF.

This clone was recorded only once. The chain recombines TRBV6-5 with TRBJ1-2; D is possibly TRBD1 (5 bases). Trimming removed 7 bases at V and 4 bases at J, with 13 bases between. CDR3 length equals 13 residues. Germline V gives CDR1 MNHEY, CDR2 SVGAGI. CDR3 protein: CASKQAGTYGYTF. The CDR3, as DNA: TGTGCCAGCAAACAGGCTGGGACCTATGGCTACACCTTC.

The J gene is TRBJ1-5, the V gene TRBV19, with D tentatively TRBD1 (5 bases). Per the germline V gene, CDR1 is LNHDA and CDR2 is SQIVND (reference sequence). The CDR3 is 16 residues long. V was pared by 3 bases and J by 2 bases, with 14 bases between. This CDR3 is CASSIVFLGGNQPQHF. DNA of the CDR3: TGTGCCAGTAGTATTGTATTTTTAGGGGGCAATCAGCCCCAGCATTTT.

The chain carries TRBV11-3 and TRBJ2-7; D gene unclear. Per the germline V gene, CDR1 is SGHNT and CDR2 is YENEEA. Trimming removed 3 bases at V and 3 bases at J, with 9 bases between. This CDR3 spans 13 amino acids. The CDR3 nucleotides read TGTGCCAGCAGCTTCGCTCCTCACTACGAGCAGTACTTC. Translating it yields CASSFAPHYEQYF.

This clone is a singleton in its sample. This chain joins TRBV9 and TRBJ2-7, with 10 bases that match TRBD2. V lost 0 bases, J lost 0 bases, and 9 bases stayed unmatched. This CDR3 region has 18 residues. The germline V gene encodes CDR1 SGDLS and CDR2 YYNGEE. Here the CDR3 reads CASSVGPSGGYSSYEQYF. The CDR3 DNA reads as TGTGCCAGCAGCGTAGGCCCTAGCGGGGGTTACAGCTCCTACGAGCAGTACTTC.

The J gene is TRBJ2-3, the V gene TRBV5-1; TRBD1 agrees at 9 bases. Germline V gene data show CDR1 as SGHRS and CDR2 as YFSETQ. Unmatched junction bases numbered 2, after V lost 0 bases and J lost 0 bases. CDR3 length equals 16 residues. The CDR3 sequence is CASSLGTGASTDTQYF. CDR3 DNA: TGCGCCAGCAGCTTGGGGACAGGGGCCAGCACAGATACGCAGTATTTT.

The chain uses TRBV7-2 and TRBJ2-7, with D uncertain. The CDR3 covers 15 residues. Germline CDR1 and CDR2: SGHTA and FQGNSA. With 1 base removed from V and 3 bases from J, the gap between germline ends came to 13 bases. The CDR3 protein is CASSLDGGPRYEQYF. The CDR3 nucleotides are TGTGCCAGCAGCTTAGATGGCGGTCCCCGCTACGAGCAGTACTTC.

This sequence joins TRBV7-3 and TRBJ2-1; perhaps TRBD2 as D (5 bases). Germline CDR1 is SGHTA and CDR2 is FQGTGA. The CDR3 length is 14 residues. The V and J ends lost 1 base and 6 bases respectively, with 10 bases between them. The CDR3 loop reads CASSLIASTNEQFF. For the CDR3, the DNA is TGTGCCAGCAGCTTAATAGCGAGCACCAATGAGCAGTTCTTC.

The gene calls are TRBV7-8 and TRBJ1-1; D gene unclear. The germline CDR1 and CDR2 sequences are SGHVS and FQNEAQ. Trimming left V 1 base short and J 11 bases short, with 20 bases between. The CDR3 runs to 15 residues. This CDR3 reads CASSLESGGKLSAFF. The CDR3 DNA sequence: TGTGCCAGCAGCTTAGAGAGTGGAGGCAAGCTGAGCGCTTTCTTT.

CDR3 sequence (DNA): TGCGCCAGCAGCCAAGATTTGGGCGTGGGAGGGGAAAAACTGTTTTTT. It specifies CASSQDLGVGGEKLFF. The chain combines TRBV4-3 with TRBJ1-4, with D unclear. The CDR3 totals 16 residues. Trimming removed 0 bases at V and 8 bases at J, with 16 bases between. The germline V gene has CDR1 LGHNA and CDR2 YSLEER.

The chain carries TRBV5-4 and TRBJ1-4; D is possibly TRBD1 (6 bases). The CDR3 is 15 amino acids. Germline V gene sequence: CDR1 SGHNT, CDR2 YYREEE (reference sequence). The ends were cut back, 1 base at V and 4 bases at J, with 11 bases in the middle. CDR3 in DNA: TGTGCCAGCAGCTTGAGGGGGGGTGTTAATGAAAAACTGTTTTTT. It translates to CASSLRGGVNEKLFF.

The chain uses TRBV7-2 and TRBJ2-7; maybe TRBD2 (6 bases). V lost 7 bases to trimming and J lost 0 bases, with 16 bases between them. In germline, CDR1 is SGHTA, CDR2 FQGNSA. CDR3 length: 15 residues. CDR3 nucleotides: TGTGCCAGCACCTCCGGAGGGCGAGTCTCCTACGAGCAGTACTTC. Translating gives CASTSGGRVSYEQYF.

V usage is TRBV14 and J usage is TRBJ2-7; D is undetermined. The CDR3 is made up of 14 amino acids. CDR1 SGHDN and CDR2 FVKESK come from the germline V gene. The V and J ends lost 1 base and 9 bases respectively, with 16 bases between them. In DNA, the CDR3 is TGTGCCAGCAGCCAAGGACGGACGGTTTTAGTGCAGTACTTC. Translation: CASSQGRTVLVQYF.

The rearrangement joins TRBV6-1 to TRBJ2-7, with D possibly TRBD1 on 5 matching bases. Trimming shortened V by 10 bases and J by 6 bases, and 16 bases separated the two germline ends. The CDR3 runs to 12 residues. Germline-derived CDR1 and CDR2 are MNHNS and SASEGT. CDR3 DNA sequence: TGTGCCACAGGGCCAGGGTTCGGCGAGCAGTACTTC. This sequence encodes CATGPGFGEQYF.

J is TRBJ2-5 and V is TRBV19; TRBD2 might be the D (5 bases). Per germline, CDR1 LNHDA and CDR2 SQIVND (reference sequence). This CDR3 has 15 amino acids. The V end was cut by 6 bases, the J end by 5 bases, with 19 bases between. CDR3 nucleotides: TGTGCCAGTAGCCCCCGGGGTCGGGGAGAGGAGACCCAGTACTTC. This translates into CASSPRGRGEETQYF. Using reference TRBV19 and TRBJ2-5 for the parts outside the CDR3, the full variable domain is DGGITQSPKYLFRKEGQNVTLSCEQNLNHDAMYWYRQDPGQGLRLIYYSQIVNDFQKGDIAEGYSVSREKKESFPLTVTSAQKNPTAFYLCASSPRGRGEETQYFGPGTRLLVL.

In nucleotides, the CDR3 is TGTGCCAGCAGTTTATATGGCAGGGACACTGAAGCTTTCTTT. Its protein is CASSLYGRDTEAFF. The chain employs TRBV28 and TRBJ1-1; tentative D call: TRBD1 (5 bases). The CDR3 runs to 14 residues. The V gene's germline CDR1 is MDHEN and CDR2 SYDVKM. Trimming stripped 1 base from V and 3 bases from J, with 9 bases between.

V and J are TRBV13 and TRBJ1-6; 10 positions match TRBD1. Germline values: CDR1 PRHDT, CDR2 FYEKMQ (reference sequence). The V gene end was trimmed by 6 bases and the J gene end by 10 bases; junction bases not matched to a gene: 6. CDR3 size: 14 residues. The CDR3 DNA is TGTGCCAGCAGTAGGACAGGGGGTCGATCACCCCTCCACTTT. Protein: CASSRTGGRSPLHF.

This chain connects TRBV2 to TRBJ2-3; 14 nucleotides match TRBD2. CDR1 SNHLY and CDR2 FYNNEI come from the germline V gene. The V gene end was trimmed by 5 bases and the J gene end by 5 bases; junction bases not matched to a gene: 3. The CDR3 consists of 15 residues. The CDR3, as DNA: TGTGCCAGCAGTCGACTAGCGGGGGGGCAAGATACGCAGTATTTT. It is translated as CASSRLAGGQDTQYF.

The chain joins TRBV11-3 to TRBJ1-1; D unresolved. The CDR3 loop spans 14 amino acids. CDR1 and CDR2 from the germline V gene are SGHNT and YENEEA. Trimming removed 5 bases from V and 0 bases from J, with 10 bases in between. This CDR3 is CASSKLQLNTEAFF. For the CDR3, the DNA is TGTGCCAGCAGCAAACTGCAGCTGAACACTGAAGCTTTCTTT. Using reference TRBV11-3 and TRBJ1-1 for the parts outside the CDR3, the full variable domain is EAGVVQSPRYKIIEKKQPVAFWCNPISGHNTLYWYLQNLGQGPELLIRYENEEAVDDSQLPKDRFSAERLKGVDSTLKIQPAELGDSAVYLCASSKLQLNTEAFFGQGTRLTVV.

The V gene is TRBV21-1, the J gene TRBJ1-2; TRBD1 is the table's D call and was not checked against the DNA. TRBV21-1 is a pseudogene segment. This CDR3 has 15 residues. The CDR3 is CASSKKGDFIYGYTF. The CDR3 DNA sequence: TGTGCCAGCAGCAAAAAAGGGGATTTTATCTATGGCTACACCTTC.